Below, one T cell receptor beta chain is given with its context. Its specificity is not known. The germline V gene encodes CDR1 SGHAT and CDR2 FQNNGV. V lost 5 bases, J lost 2 bases, and 13 bases lay in between. This CDR3 spans 14 amino acids. This sample was included in a study of T-cell memory formation after mild COVID-19. Across the study: Clustering of TCRs was largely donor specific.

5'RACE with constant-segment primers yielded barcoded, UMI-tagged TCR alpha and TCR beta cDNA libraries. TCRdb called the 5' RACE reads again in MiXCR, with one record for every CDR3 protein. The sample consists of around 300,000 distinct CDR3 sequences, over 10% of them appearing once. General study points: There were some responding clones in pre-infection memory, which suggested that cross-reactive memory had joined. Chiefly within CM and EM were the contracting CD4+ clones; CD8+ ones were within EMRA.

This rearrangement joins TRBV11-2 to TRBJ2-7; unclear D gene. The TCR was taken from a man aged 18 to 35 who had mild COVID-19 (a few samples of this study predate the infection). Cell type and time point are not known. The sample consisted of PBMCs or a T cell subset sorted from them (not recorded which). The CDR3 spells CASSPRTDAYEQYF. The DNA for the CDR3 is TGTGCCAGCAGCCCACGGACGGATGCCTACGAGCAGTACTTC.